A single sample is the source of the 15 T cell receptor beta chains below, sequenced in a study of CD8+CD57+ T cells in acquired aplastic anemia. For sequencing, patients were chosen who had shown expansion of CD8+CD57+ cells by flow cytometry. Profiling of TCR beta VDJ combinations and CDR3 sequences used genomic DNA as template. TCRdb reprocessed the reads via MiXCR and lists one record per CDR3 protein. The data contain approximately 150,000 distinct CDR3 sequences, roughly 45% of them singletons. Sample: sorted CD4+, CD8+, or CD8+CD57+ T cells (not recorded which) from PBMCs. These receptors originate from a human donor with aplastic anemia.

At least ten counts were recorded for this clonotype. The rearrangement uses TRBV12-3 or TRBV12-4 and TRBJ2-3; D might be TRBD2 (5 bases). The CDR3 has 14 amino acids. V was pared by 1 base and J by 5 bases, with 10 bases between. The CDR3 protein is CASSLGLAGDTQYF. DNA of the CDR3: TGTGCCAGCAGTTTAGGTCTAGCCGGAGATACGCAGTATTTT.

This rearrangement joins TRBV7-6 to TRBJ2-7; 7 positions match TRBD1. Germline V gives CDR1 SGHVS, CDR2 FNYEAQ. CDR3 length: 15 residues. V shed 1 base, J shed 1 base, and the junction held 4 bases outside the gene matches. The CDR3 nucleotides are TGTGCCAGCAGCTTAGTAGGGGGCGAATCCTACGAGCAGTACTTC. It translates to CASSLVGGESYEQYF.

The table lists this clonotype with a few counts. The chain has TRBV28 and TRBJ1-1; 7 bases align to TRBD1. After removal of 7 bases from V and 12 bases from J, the junction contained 8 bases not matched to a gene. From germline, CDR1 is MDHEN and CDR2 SYDVKM. This CDR3 comprises 11 residues. The CDR3 spells CASTQGFGSFF. The CDR3 DNA is TGTGCCAGCACACAGGGGTTTGGGTCTTTCTTT.

The chain joins TRBV5-1 to TRBJ2-7; a possible D gene is TRBD2 (5 bases). This CDR3 comprises 11 residues. CDR1 SGHRS and CDR2 YFSETQ come from the germline V gene. Trimming shortened V by 4 bases and J by 6 bases, and 8 bases separated the two germline ends. CDR3 sequence reads: CASSRGGEQYF. CDR3 in DNA: TGCGCCAGCAGCCGGGGTGGCGAGCAGTACTTC.

Ten or more counts support this clonotype. The V gene is TRBV7-2, the J gene TRBJ2-5, with 7 nucleotides matching TRBD2. The CDR3 extends over 16 amino acids. With V trimmed by 5 bases and J by 7 bases, 16 bases remained unmatched. Per the germline V gene, CDR1 is SGHTA and CDR2 is FQGNSA. The CDR3 sequence is CASSPRRDYLKGTQYF. The CDR3 DNA is TGTGCCAGCAGCCCCCGCCGGGACTATCTCAAGGGGACCCAGTACTTC.

This clonotype was observed a handful of times. The CDR3 nucleotides read TGTGCCAGCAGTGAATACGAACCCATATATTTT. Amino acids: CASSEYEPIYF. V is TRBV2 and J is TRBJ1-3; D is undetermined. Germline CDR1 reads SNHLY; CDR2 reads FYNNEI. CDR3 size: 11 residues. The V gene lost 2 bases and the J gene lost 11 bases, with 7 bases spanning the gap.

This rearrangement joins TRBV11-2 to TRBJ2-3; 12 positions agree with TRBD2. V shed 5 bases, J shed 8 bases, and the junction held 8 bases outside the gene matches. Germline V gives CDR1 SGHAT, CDR2 FQNNGV. The CDR3 length is 15 residues. CDR3 DNA sequence: TGTGCCAGCAGCGCCCGGACTAGCGGGAAGGCTACGCAGTATTTT. It translates to CASSARTSGKATQYF.

This clonotype has at least ten counts. The chain combines TRBV10-3 with TRBJ1-2; possible D gene TRBD1, 5 bases. From germline, CDR1 is ENHRY and CDR2 SYGVKD. Between the trimmed V and J ends, which lost 3 bases and 3 bases, there was a span of 14 bases. This CDR3 region has 15 residues. The CDR3 sequence: CAISDGDLPYYGYTF. DNA for the CDR3: TGTGCCATCAGTGATGGGGACTTACCTTACTATGGCTACACCTTC.

The chain recombines TRBV6-1 with TRBJ1-1; 7 nucleotides align to TRBD1. Germline V gene sequence: CDR1 MNHNS, CDR2 SASEGT. The CDR3 is 14 residues long. The V segment lost 8 bases and the J segment 0 bases; nucleotides outside the gene matches: 6. CDR3 nucleotides: TGTGCCAGCGCCCAGGGACAGATGAACACTGAAGCTTTCTTT. It translates to CASAQGQMNTEAFF.

This clonotype was seen a few times. The V and J genes are TRBV5-1 and TRBJ1-3, with 8 bases aligning to TRBD1. Germline trimming cut 0 bases from V and 2 bases from J; bases unmatched to any gene: 4. CDR3 length equals 16 residues. Germline V gene data show CDR1 as SGHRS and CDR2 as YFSETQ. CDR3 coding DNA: TGCGCCAGCAGCTTGGGGAGGGGACAGGCTGGAAACACCATATATTTT. It yields the protein CASSLGRGQAGNTIYF.

The chain links TRBV2 to TRBJ2-7; TRBD1 might be the D (6 bases). CDR3 length: 14 residues. CDR1 is SNHLY, CDR2 FYNNEI, per germline. V lost 6 bases and J lost 1, with 13 bases in between. The CDR3 is CASRNRDTSYEQYF. The DNA for the CDR3 is TGTGCCAGCAGGAACCGGGACACATCCTACGAGCAGTACTTC.

The gene calls are TRBV20-1 and TRBJ1-6, with TRBD1 as a possible D gene (6 bases). The germline gives CDR1 DFQATT, CDR2 SNEGSKA (reference sequence). This CDR3 has 13 residues. The V and J ends lost 6 bases and 6 bases respectively, with 12 bases between them. CDR3 amino acids: CSARTGINSPLHF. The CDR3 nucleotides are TGCAGTGCGAGAACAGGGATTAATTCACCCCTCCACTTT.

This clonotype has at least ten counts. This rearrangement joins TRBV6-1 to TRBJ2-7; TRBD1 might be the D (7 bases). CDR1 is MNHNS, CDR2 SASEGT, per germline. The CDR3 runs 15 residues. Between the trimmed V and J ends, which lost 7 bases and 4 bases, there was a span of 20 bases. The CDR3 region is CASNSRGREKYEQYV. CDR3 coding DNA: TGTGCCAGCAACTCAAGGGGGCGGGAAAAGTACGAGCAGTACGTC.

The rearrangement joins TRBV7-6 to TRBJ1-2; D unresolved. The germline gives CDR1 SGHVS, CDR2 FNYEAQ. With 1 base removed from V and 6 bases from J, the gap between germline ends came to 9 bases. The CDR3 spans 13 residues. CDR3 sequence: CASSLVPFDGYTF. As DNA, the CDR3 is TGTGCCAGCAGCTTAGTACCCTTTGATGGCTACACCTTC.

This clonotype came up a few times. The chain combines TRBV2 with TRBJ1-2; D uncertain. The CDR3 runs 12 residues. Per germline, CDR1 SNHLY and CDR2 FYNNEI. With 2 bases removed from V and 12 bases from J, the gap between germline ends came to 13 bases. CDR3 residues: CASSEQTSGNTF. The CDR3 DNA reads TGTGCCAGCAGTGAACAGACCTCTGGAAACACCTTC. Full variable domain (outside the CDR3, taken from reference TRBV2 and TRBJ1-2): EPEVTQTPSHQVTQMGQEVILRCVPISNHLYFYWYRQILGQKVEFLVSFYNNEISEKSEIFDDQFSVERPDGSNFTLKIRSTKLEDSAMYFCASSEQTSGNTFGSGTRLTVV.